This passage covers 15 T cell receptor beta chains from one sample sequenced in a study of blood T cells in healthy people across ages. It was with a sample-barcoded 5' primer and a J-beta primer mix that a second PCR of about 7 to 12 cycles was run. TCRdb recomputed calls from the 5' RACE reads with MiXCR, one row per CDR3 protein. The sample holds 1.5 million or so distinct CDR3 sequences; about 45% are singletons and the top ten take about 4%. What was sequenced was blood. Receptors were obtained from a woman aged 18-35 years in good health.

CDR3 DNA: TGTGCCAGCAGCCCCGGGACTAGCGCGACGAATACGCAGTATTTT. Its protein product is CASSPGTSATNTQYF. The rearrangement joins TRBV27 to TRBJ2-3; TRBD2 matches at 10 bases. Germline trimming cut 6 bases from V and 7 bases from J; bases unmatched to any gene: 10. CDR3 size: 15 residues. CDR1 and CDR2 from the germline V gene are MNHEY and SMNVEV (reference sequence).

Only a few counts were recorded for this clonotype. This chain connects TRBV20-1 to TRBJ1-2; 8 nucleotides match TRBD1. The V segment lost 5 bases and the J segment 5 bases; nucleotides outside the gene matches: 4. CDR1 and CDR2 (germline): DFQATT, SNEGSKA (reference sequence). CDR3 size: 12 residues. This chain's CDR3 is CSALDRGYGYTF. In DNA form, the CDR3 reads TGCAGTGCTTTAGACAGGGGTTATGGCTACACCTTC.

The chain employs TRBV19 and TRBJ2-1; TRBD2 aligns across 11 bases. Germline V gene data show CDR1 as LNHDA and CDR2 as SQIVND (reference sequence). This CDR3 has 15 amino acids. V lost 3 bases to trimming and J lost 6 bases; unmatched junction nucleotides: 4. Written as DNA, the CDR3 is TGTGCCAGTAGTATGCTAGCGGGAGGTGGCAATGAGCAGTTCTTC. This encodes CASSMLAGGGNEQFF. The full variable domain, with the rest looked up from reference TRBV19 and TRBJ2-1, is DGGITQSPKYLFRKEGQNVTLSCEQNLNHDAMYWYRQDPGQGLRLIYYSQIVNDFQKGDIAEGYSVSREKKESFPLTVTSAQKNPTAFYLCASSMLAGGGNEQFFGPGTRLTVL.

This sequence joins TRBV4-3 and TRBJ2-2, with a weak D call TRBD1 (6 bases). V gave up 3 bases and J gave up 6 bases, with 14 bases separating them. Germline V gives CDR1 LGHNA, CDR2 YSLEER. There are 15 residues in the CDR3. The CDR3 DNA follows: TGCGCCAGCAGCCAGTACCGACAGGACCCCGGGGAGCTGTTTTTT. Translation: CASSQYRQDPGELFF.

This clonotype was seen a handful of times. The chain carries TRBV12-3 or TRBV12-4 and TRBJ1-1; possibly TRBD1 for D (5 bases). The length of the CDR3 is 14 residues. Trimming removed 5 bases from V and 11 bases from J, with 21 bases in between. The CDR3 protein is CASSPPRDAKRAFF. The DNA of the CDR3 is TGTGCCAGCAGTCCCCCCCGGGACGCAAAAAGGGCTTTCTTT.

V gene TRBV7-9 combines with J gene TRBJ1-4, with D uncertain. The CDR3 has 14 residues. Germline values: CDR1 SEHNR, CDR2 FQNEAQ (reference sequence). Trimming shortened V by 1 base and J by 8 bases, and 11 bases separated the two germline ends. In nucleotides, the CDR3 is TGTGCCAGCAGCTTAGGAACATACGAAGAAAAACTGTTTTTT. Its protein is CASSLGTYEEKLFF.

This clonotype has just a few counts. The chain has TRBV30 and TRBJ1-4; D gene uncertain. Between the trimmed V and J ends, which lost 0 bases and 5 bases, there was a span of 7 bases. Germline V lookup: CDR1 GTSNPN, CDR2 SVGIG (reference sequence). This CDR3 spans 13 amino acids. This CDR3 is CAWSVRINEKLFF. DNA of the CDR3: TGTGCCTGGAGTGTCCGAATAAATGAAAAACTGTTTTTT.

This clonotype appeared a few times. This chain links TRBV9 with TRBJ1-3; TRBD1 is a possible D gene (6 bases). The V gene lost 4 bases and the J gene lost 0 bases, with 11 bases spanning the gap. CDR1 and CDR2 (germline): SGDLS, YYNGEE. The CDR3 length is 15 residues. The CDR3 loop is CASSSTGFSGNTIYF. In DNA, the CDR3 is TGTGCCAGCAGCTCGACAGGTTTCTCTGGAAACACCATATATTTT. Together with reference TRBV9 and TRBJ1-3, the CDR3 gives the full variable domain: DSGVTQTPKHLITATGQRVTLRCSPRSGDLSVYWYQQSLDQGLQFLIQYYNGEERAKGNILERFSAQQFPDLHSELNLSSLELGDSALYFCASSSTGFSGNTIYFGEGSWLTVV.

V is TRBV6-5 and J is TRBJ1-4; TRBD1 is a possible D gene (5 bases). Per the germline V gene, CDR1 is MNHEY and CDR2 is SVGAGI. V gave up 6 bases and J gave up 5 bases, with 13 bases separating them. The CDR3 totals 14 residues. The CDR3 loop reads CASSMGRKNEKLFF. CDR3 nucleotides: TGTGCCAGCAGCATGGGACGGAAAAATGAAAAACTGTTTTTT.

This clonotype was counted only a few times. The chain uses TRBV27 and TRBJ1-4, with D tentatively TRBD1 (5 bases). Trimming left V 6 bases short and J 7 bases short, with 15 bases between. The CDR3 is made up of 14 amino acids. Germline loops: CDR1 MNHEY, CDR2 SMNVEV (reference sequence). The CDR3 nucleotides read TGTGCCAGCAGCCAGGGCCAGACGTTTGAAAAACTGTTTTTT. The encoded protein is CASSQGQTFEKLFF.

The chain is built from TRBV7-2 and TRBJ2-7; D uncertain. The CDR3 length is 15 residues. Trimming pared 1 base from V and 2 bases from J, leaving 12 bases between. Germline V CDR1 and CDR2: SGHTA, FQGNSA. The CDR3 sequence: CASSLEAQYTYEQYF. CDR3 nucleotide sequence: TGTGCCAGCAGCTTAGAGGCCCAATATACCTACGAGCAGTACTTC.

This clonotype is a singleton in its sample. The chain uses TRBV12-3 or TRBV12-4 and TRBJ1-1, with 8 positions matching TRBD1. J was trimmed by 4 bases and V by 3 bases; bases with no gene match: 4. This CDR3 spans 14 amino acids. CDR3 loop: CASSLRDRFTEAFF. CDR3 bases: TGTGCCAGCAGTTTGCGGGACAGGTTCACTGAAGCTTTCTTT.

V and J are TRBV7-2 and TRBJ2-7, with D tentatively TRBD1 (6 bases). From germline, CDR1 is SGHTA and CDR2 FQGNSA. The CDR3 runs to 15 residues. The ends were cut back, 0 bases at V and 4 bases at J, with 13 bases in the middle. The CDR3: CASSLAYRVGYEQYF. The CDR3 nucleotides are TGTGCCAGCAGCTTAGCGTACAGGGTTGGTTACGAGCAGTACTTC.

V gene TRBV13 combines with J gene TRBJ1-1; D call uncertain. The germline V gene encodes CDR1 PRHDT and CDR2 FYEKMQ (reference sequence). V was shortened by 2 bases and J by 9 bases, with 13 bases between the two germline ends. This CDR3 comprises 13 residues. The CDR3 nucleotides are TGTGCCAGCAGCTTAAAAGGGCTTGGAAAAGCTTTCTTT. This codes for CASSLKGLGKAFF.

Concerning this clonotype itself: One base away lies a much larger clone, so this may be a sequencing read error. The CDR3 DNA reads TGCAGCGTTGAGTCGCTACGACCGAGTCTCTCCTACGAGCAGTACTTC. It is translated as CSVESLRPSLSYEQYF. This chain joins TRBV29-1 and TRBJ2-7; the D is unclear. The CDR3 runs 16 residues. The germline CDR1 and CDR2 sequences are SQVTM and ANQGSEA. V was trimmed by 3 bases and J by 0 bases, leaving 18 bases between them.